The following is a T cell receptor (beta chain) sequence with its context. Its target is unknown. These data belong to a study of cytomegalovirus exposure and HLA in healthy donors. Researchers ran the PCR with 60 Vbeta and 13 Jbeta primers. Generated by immunoSEQ multiplex PCR, the TCRdb table keeps only in-frame clones and is missing some. Among some 140,000 clones, over 70% were seen once, and the ten largest hold over 10%. Study-wide results and caveats: A missense DCLRE1C variant was associated with V- and J-gene trimming of TCR beta chains in a later analysis, and an independent cohort replicated the association. Immune exposure information comprised only CMV serostatus. The study flagged about 150 TCR beta chains as cytomegalovirus-associated.

The V and J ends lost 4 bases and 3 bases, in that order; junction bases with no gene match: 5. CDR1 and CDR2 (germline): MNHEY, SVGAGI. This CDR3 spans 14 amino acids. The TCR sequence derives from a man aged 30-40 years in good health and CMV-seropositive. The sample comprised PBMCs. The rearrangement joins TRBV6-5 to TRBJ2-7, with TRBD1 matching 8 bases. CDR3 in DNA: TGTGCCAGCAGTTCAAGGACAGGGATCTACGAGCAGTACTTC. It encodes CASSSRTGIYEQYF.